Shown below are 14 T cell receptor beta chains from a single sample sequenced in a study of radiotherapy plus CTLA-4 blockade in lung cancer. This table comes from immunoSEQ multiplex PCR, and its TCRdb copy is limited to in-frame clones, with some not included. The data hold 48,000 or so clones, with just under 85% observed a single time. Specimen: peripheral blood, collected from a patient treated with radiotherapy plus ipilimumab. Source of these receptors: a human donor with non-small cell lung cancer whose response to radiotherapy plus ipilimumab could not be evaluated.

Here the CDR3 reads CASSYGGQVTYEQYF. The CDR3 DNA sequence: TGTGCCAGCAGTTACGGGGGACAGGTAACCTACGAGCAGTACTTC. V is TRBV6-6 and J is TRBJ2-7, with 8 nucleotides matching TRBD1. Trimming took 2 bases from V and 2 from J; bases not matched to a gene: 5. CDR1 is MNHNY and CDR2 is SVGAGI in the germline V gene (reference sequence). The CDR3 is 15 residues long.

This chain uses TRBV16 with TRBJ2-1; the D gene is possibly TRBD1 (6 bases). The CDR3 totals 16 residues. The germline V gene encodes CDR1 KGHSY and CDR2 FQNENV. The V gene lost 0 bases and the J gene lost 4 bases, with 13 bases spanning the gap. This chain's CDR3 is CASSQSSQGLYNEQFF. For the CDR3, the DNA is TGTGCCAGCAGCCAATCTAGCCAGGGGCTATACAATGAGCAGTTCTTC.

The chain links TRBV7-2 to TRBJ2-6; D ambiguous. V lost 3 bases and J 2 bases, leaving 8 bases between the germline ends. The CDR3 is 15 amino acids. Germline V gene lookup returns CDR1 SGHTA and CDR2 FQGNSA. DNA of the CDR3: TGTGCCAGCAGCTTTTTAGCTACTGGGGCCAACGTCCTGACTTTC. Translating it yields CASSFLATGANVLTF.

The rearrangement uses TRBV6-6 and TRBJ2-5; 9 bases match TRBD2. The CDR3 contains 15 residues. Trimming at V came to 6 bases and at J to 1 base, leaving 6 bases not matched to a gene. Per the germline V gene, CDR1 is MNHNY and CDR2 is SVGAGI (reference sequence). DNA for the CDR3: TGTGCCAGCAGCCCCGGGACTAGCTTCCAAGAGACCCAGTACTTC. It yields the protein CASSPGTSFQETQYF.

V gene TRBV19 combines with J gene TRBJ1-1; no clear D gene. CDR3 length: 14 amino acids. Trimming shortened V by 3 bases and J by 6 bases, and 14 bases separated the two germline ends. The germline V gene has CDR1 LNHDA and CDR2 SQIVND (reference sequence). The CDR3 DNA sequence: TGTGCCAGTAGTATCGGAGGCACATTGGCTGAAGCTTTCTTT. Protein: CASSIGGTLAEAFF.

The chain links TRBV29-1 to TRBJ1-2, with 7 bases identical to TRBD1. V trimming: 7 bases; J trimming: 8 bases; junction bases outside the gene matches: 16. Germline V gene sequence: CDR1 SQVTM, CDR2 ANQGSEA. This CDR3 is built from 14 residues. In DNA, the CDR3 is TGCAGCGCCACAACCCGACAGGGTCAGGAGGGCTACACCTTC. Translation: CSATTRQGQEGYTF.

This sequence joins TRBV5-1 and TRBJ1-6; weak D call: TRBD1 (6 bases). This CDR3 region has 14 residues. V lost 2 bases and J lost 8, with 11 bases in between. Per germline, CDR1 SGHRS and CDR2 YFSETQ. CDR3 in DNA: TGCGCCAGCAGCTTCGCAGGGGAAGATTCACCCCTCCACTTT. It yields the protein CASSFAGEDSPLHF.

The rearrangement uses TRBV11-1 and TRBJ2-7; 11 nucleotides agree with TRBD2. The CDR3 consists of 15 residues. The germline gives CDR1 SGHAT, CDR2 FQDESV (reference sequence). V gave up 1 base and J gave up 6 bases; unmatched junction bases: 5. In DNA form, the CDR3 reads TGTGCCAGCAGCTTAGGAACTAGCGGGAGTAGCGAGCAGTACTTC. It yields the protein CASSLGTSGSSEQYF.

The genes are TRBV15 and TRBJ1-4; D is possibly TRBD1 (6 bases). The CDR3 loop spans 17 amino acids. Germline loops: CDR1 LNHNV, CDR2 YYDKDF (reference sequence). Trimming removed 4 bases at V and 8 bases at J, with 23 bases between. The CDR3 DNA sequence: TGTGCCACCAGCACGTTCGGCAAAACAGGGATCGGCGAAAAACTGTTTTTT. This translates into CATSTFGKTGIGEKLFF.

This chain links TRBV7-2 with TRBJ2-1; TRBD2 is a possible D gene (5 bases). The CDR3 extends over 14 amino acids. Germline V gene lookup returns CDR1 SGHTA and CDR2 FQGNSA. V lost 5 bases and J 3 bases, leaving 11 bases between the germline ends. CDR3 DNA: TGTGCCAGCAGCCCGTTACTAGGCTACAATGAGCAGTTCTTC. Translating it yields CASSPLLGYNEQFF. The entire variable domain, with the rest obtained from reference TRBV7-2 and TRBJ2-1, is as follows: GAGVSQSPSNKVTEKGKDVELRCDPISGHTALYWYRQSLGQGLEFLIYFQGNSAPDKSGLPSDRFSAERTGGSVSTLTIQRTQQEDSAVYLCASSPLLGYNEQFFGPGTRLTVL.

V and J are TRBV11-1 and TRBJ2-5; D unresolved. Germline V lookup: CDR1 SGHAT, CDR2 FQDESV (reference sequence). This CDR3 contains 13 residues. Trimming removed 0 bases from V and 1 base from J, with 3 bases in between. CDR3 loop: CASSLALQETQYF. The CDR3 DNA reads TGTGCCAGCAGCTTAGCTCTCCAAGAGACCCAGTACTTC.

Only a few counts were recorded for this clone. The chain has TRBV10-3 and TRBJ1-2; D possibly corresponds to TRBD1 (6 bases). With 8 bases removed from V and 6 bases from J, the gap between germline ends came to 16 bases. Germline V CDR1 and CDR2: ENHRY, SYGVKD. The CDR3 extends over 13 amino acids. The CDR3 sequence is CAIGGQQSNGYTF. The CDR3 nucleotides are TGTGCCATCGGCGGACAGCAATCTAATGGCTACACCTTC.

The chain has TRBV6-6 and TRBJ1-1; TRBD1 might be the D (6 bases). The CDR3 extends over 14 amino acids. Per the germline V gene, CDR1 is MNHNY and CDR2 is SVGAGI (reference sequence). Trimming removed 7 bases at V and 4 bases at J, with 16 bases between. Written as DNA, the CDR3 is TGTGCCAGCATTCAAGGGGGAGCGAGCACTGAAGCTTTCTTT. Amino acid sequence: CASIQGGASTEAFF.

V gene TRBV6-5 combines with J gene TRBJ2-5; D is possibly TRBD1 (6 bases). The J call is uncertain, as TRBJ2-7 better fits the DNA end. This CDR3 is built from 15 residues. Germline V gene lookup returns CDR1 MNHEY and CDR2 SVGAGI. CDR3 nucleotide sequence: TGTGCCAGCAGTTACTCTGGAGAGGGGGCCTACGAGCAGTACTTC. Amino acids: CASSYSGEGAYEQYF.